Below, 25 T cell receptor beta chains from the same sample are listed, as sequenced in a study of T cells after yellow fever vaccination (dated by TCRdb to between 2018 and 2021). The sample's treatment or condition label, decoded: live attenuated yellow fever vaccine strain. The library was generated by 5' RACE. The sequencer was an Illumina HiSeq 2500. Clones were called with MiXCR by TCRdb after fastp trimmed the public reads at Q25, and only in-frame beta chains were retained. CDR3 protein sequences are deduplicated, and each keeps its most common genes and DNA. The sample table lists 110,000 or so distinct CDR3 sequences, 5.5% to 8% of them with a count of one. Clones ranked in the top ten supply 2.5% to 3% of the sample. Sequenced material: CD4+ T cells sorted from PBMCs, taken around 45 days after the first yellow fever vaccination. The receptors shown here come from a man between 18 and 35 years old who received the YFV17D yellow fever vaccine.

This clonotype has ten or more counts. The V gene is TRBV12-3 or TRBV12-4, the J gene TRBJ2-5; 7 positions match TRBD2. This CDR3 contains 13 residues. V was pared by 4 bases and J by 4 bases, with 3 bases of the junction left unmatched. CDR3 sequence: CASSSPGGETQYF. The CDR3 nucleotides read TGTGCCAGCAGTTCTCCGGGAGGAGAGACCCAGTACTTC.

This clonotype has a count of ten or more. The chain uses TRBV5-1 and TRBJ2-5; D unclear. Germline values: CDR1 SGHRS, CDR2 YFSETQ. V lost 6 bases to trimming and J lost 4 bases, with 7 bases between them. This CDR3 spans 11 amino acids. CDR3 sequence: CASMGGETQYF. The CDR3 nucleotides are TGCGCCAGCATGGGTGGAGAGACCCAGTACTTC.

This clonotype was recorded at least ten times. The chain combines TRBV12-3 or TRBV12-4 with TRBJ2-5, with D possibly being TRBD1 (5 bases). The CDR3 is made up of 14 amino acids. The germline V and J ends were trimmed by 5 bases and 1 base, with 11 bases remaining between them. CDR3 amino acids: CASSLTALQETQYF. The CDR3, as DNA: TGTGCCAGCAGTCTGACAGCTCTCCAAGAGACCCAGTACTTC.

The chain has TRBV30 and TRBJ1-4; D possibly corresponds to TRBD1 (6 bases). V lost 5 bases, J lost 0 bases, and 10 bases lay in between. The germline V gene encodes CDR1 GTSNPN and CDR2 SVGIG (reference sequence). This CDR3 is built from 14 residues. CDR3 residues: CAWGEGATNEKLFF. The CDR3 DNA is TGTGCCTGGGGAGAGGGGGCAACTAATGAAAAACTGTTTTTT.

This clonotype was seen at least ten times. This chain connects TRBV10-3 to TRBJ2-3; 11 nucleotides agree with TRBD2. V lost 7 bases, J lost 5 bases, and 5 bases stayed unmatched. CDR3 length: 14 residues. In germline, CDR1 is ENHRY, CDR2 SYGVKD. The CDR3 DNA sequence: TGTGCCATCACCCCAGGACTAGCGGGAGATACGCAGTATTTT. As protein: CAITPGLAGDTQYF.

This clonotype was counted many times. The chain links TRBV4-2 to TRBJ2-3, with 8 bases fitting TRBD1. J was trimmed by 1 base and V by 4 bases; bases with no gene match: 7. This CDR3 comprises 16 residues. The V gene's germline CDR1 is LGHNA and CDR2 YNFKEQ. CDR3 in amino acids: CASSLQTGGRTDTQYF. The DNA for the CDR3 is TGTGCCAGCAGCCTCCAAACAGGGGGACGCACAGATACGCAGTATTTT.

The table lists this clonotype with many counts. The chain uses TRBV12-3 or TRBV12-4 and TRBJ2-2; D remains unclear. The CDR3 sequence is 15 residues long. The V end was cut by 6 bases, the J end by 3 bases, with 14 bases between. The CDR3 region is CASSSPARHTGELFF. In DNA, the CDR3 is TGTGCCAGCAGCTCCCCTGCCCGGCACACCGGGGAGCTGTTTTTT.

This clonotype appeared many times. The rearrangement joins TRBV12-3 or TRBV12-4 to TRBJ1-6; 10 bases fit TRBD1. V lost 6 bases and J lost 13; bases outside the gene matches: 6. The CDR3 covers 13 residues. The CDR3 sequence: CASSPDRGSPLHF. The CDR3, as DNA: TGTGCCAGCAGCCCGGACAGGGGGTCGCCCCTCCACTTT.

The V and J genes are TRBV5-8 and TRBJ1-1, with D uncertain. V was clipped by 4 bases and J by 0 bases, with 13 bases between them. The germline CDR1 and CDR2 sequences are SGHTS and YDEGEE. The CDR3 length is 15 residues. CDR3 sequence: CASSVTGRMNTEAFF. CDR3 coding DNA: TGTGCCAGCAGCGTTACCGGCCGGATGAACACTGAAGCTTTCTTT. Drawing the rest from reference TRBV5-8 and TRBJ1-1, the complete variable domain is EAGVTQSPTHLIKTRGQQATLRCSPISGHTSVYWYQQALGLGLQFLLWYDEGEERNRGNFPPRFSGRQFPNYSSELNVNALELEDSALYLCASSVTGRMNTEAFFGQGTRLTVV.

This clonotype appeared many times. The chain employs TRBV5-1 and TRBJ2-6; no reliable D call. The CDR3 totals 15 residues. CDR1 and CDR2 from the germline V gene are SGHRS and YFSETQ. Trimming took 3 bases from V and 0 from J, leaving 7 bases between them. The CDR3 DNA reads TGCGCCAGCAGCTCAGAAAACTCTGGGGCCAACGTCCTGACTTTC. Residues: CASSSENSGANVLTF.

This clonotype was recorded at least ten times. The chain has TRBV12-3 or TRBV12-4 and TRBJ2-1; 8 positions match TRBD2. V dropped 7 bases and J dropped 0; count of bases not matched to a gene: 5. The CDR3 is 15 amino acids. The CDR3 region has the DNA TGTGCCAGCAATCAGCGGGGGAGCTCCTACAATGAGCAGTTCTTC. Residues: CASNQRGSSYNEQFF.

This clonotype was detected many times. This chain uses TRBV9 with TRBJ2-1, with 7 bases aligning to TRBD2. Germline loops: CDR1 SGDLS, CDR2 YYNGEE. CDR3 size: 16 residues. V dropped 4 bases and J dropped 0; count of bases not matched to a gene: 7. Here the CDR3 reads CASSSRAGDSYNEQFF. In DNA form, the CDR3 reads TGTGCCAGCAGCTCGAGGGCGGGGGACTCCTACAATGAGCAGTTCTTC.

This clonotype has a handful of counts. The chain combines TRBV20-1 with TRBJ2-5, with 8 nucleotides matching TRBD1. Per germline, CDR1 DFQATT and CDR2 SNEGSKA (reference sequence). The CDR3 loop spans 17 amino acids. V was pared by 0 bases and J by 1 base, with 10 bases of the junction left unmatched. The CDR3 sequence is CSARDRARGRFQETQYF. CDR3 nucleotide sequence: TGCAGTGCTAGAGATCGGGCCAGGGGGCGGTTCCAAGAGACCCAGTACTTC.

In this sample, this clonotype turned up many times. The CDR3: CASRPGQGYTGELFF. The CDR3 DNA is TGTGCCAGCAGGCCGGGACAGGGGTACACCGGGGAGCTGTTTTTT. The chain links TRBV6-1 to TRBJ2-2; 10 bases agree with TRBD1. Germline V gene lookup returns CDR1 MNHNS and CDR2 SASEGT. Losses at the gene ends were 6 bases for V and 3 bases for J; bases not matched to a gene: 4. This CDR3 is built from 15 residues.

This clonotype was observed many times. V and J are TRBV3-1 and TRBJ1-1, with D possibly TRBD1 on 5 matching bases. V was shortened by 0 bases and J by 5 bases, with 7 bases between the two germline ends. The CDR3 length is 13 residues. The germline gives CDR1 LGHDT, CDR2 YNNKEL (reference sequence). The CDR3 loop reads CASSQEGGTEAFF. Written as DNA, the CDR3 is TGTGCCAGCAGCCAAGAGGGGGGTACTGAAGCTTTCTTT.

This clonotype was seen ten or more times. The gene calls are TRBV7-3 and TRBJ1-3; possible D gene TRBD1, 5 bases. The germline CDR1 and CDR2 sequences are SGHTA and FQGTGA. Between the trimmed V and J ends, which lost 1 base and 2 bases, there was a span of 12 bases. The CDR3 has 16 residues. The CDR3 region is CASSLMGPKTGNTIYF. CDR3 coding DNA: TGTGCCAGCAGCTTAATGGGACCCAAAACTGGAAACACCATATATTTT.

This clonotype was detected ten times or more. The gene calls are TRBV29-1 and TRBJ2-3, with D tentatively TRBD1 (7 bases). Trimming cost V 3 bases and J 3 bases, with 13 bases left between them. The CDR3 extends over 14 amino acids. Per germline, CDR1 SQVTM and CDR2 ANQGSEA. The CDR3 bases are TGCAGCGTTGACTGGCCAGGGGGGACAGATACGCAGTATTTT. Its protein is CSVDWPGGTDTQYF.

This clonotype appeared many times. This CDR3 reads CASSFTGVDTGELFF. The CDR3, as DNA: TGCGCCAGCAGCTTTACGGGGGTCGACACCGGGGAGCTGTTTTTT. This chain links TRBV5-1 with TRBJ2-2, with TRBD2 as a possible D gene (6 bases). The CDR3 runs to 15 residues. In germline, CDR1 is SGHRS, CDR2 YFSETQ. V was pared by 2 bases and J by 3 bases, with 11 bases between.

This clonotype was recorded at least ten times. The chain recombines TRBV20-1 with TRBJ1-6; possibly TRBD1 for D (5 bases). V was trimmed by 3 bases and J by 8 bases, leaving 8 bases between them. This CDR3 spans 12 amino acids. From germline, CDR1 is DFQATT and CDR2 SNEGSKA (reference sequence). CDR3: CSASGDDSPLHF. In DNA form, the CDR3 reads TGCAGTGCTAGCGGGGACGATTCACCCCTCCACTTT.

This clonotype was counted ten times or more. The chain is built from TRBV5-1 and TRBJ1-6, with TRBD1 as a possible D gene (5 bases). CDR3 length equals 15 residues. Trimming pared 1 base from V and 5 bases from J, leaving 10 bases between. Germline CDR1 is SGHRS and CDR2 is YFSETQ. The CDR3, as DNA: TGCGCCAGCAGCTTGCAGGTAGGGGATAATTCACCCCTCCACTTT. It is translated as CASSLQVGDNSPLHF.

The chain uses TRBV6-5 and TRBJ1-2; TRBD1 agrees at 8 bases. Trimming cost V 0 bases and J 4 bases; bases outside gene matches: 4. The CDR3 sequence is 15 residues long. Looked up from germline, CDR1 is MNHEY and CDR2 is SVGAGI. The CDR3 nucleotides are TGTGCCAGCAGTTACTCGCCAGGGGGCTCCTATGGCTACACCTTC. The encoded protein is CASSYSPGGSYGYTF.

This clonotype has a count of ten or more. J is TRBJ2-7 and V is TRBV4-2, with D possibly being TRBD2 (6 bases). Between the trimmed V and J ends, which lost 2 bases and 7 bases, there was a span of 18 bases. In germline, CDR1 is LGHNA, CDR2 YNFKEQ. CDR3 length: 15 amino acids. The DNA for the CDR3 is TGTGCCAGCAGCCAACCGGGACGGGGGTCTGGAGAGCAGTACTTC. This encodes CASSQPGRGSGEQYF.

This clonotype was picked up many times. V usage is TRBV5-4 and J usage is TRBJ2-5, with 9 nucleotides matching TRBD1. Germline CDR1 is SGHNT and CDR2 is YYREEE (reference sequence). The V segment lost 3 bases and the J segment 4 bases; nucleotides outside the gene matches: 4. This CDR3 is 14 amino acids long. The CDR3 spells CASSSRQGGETQYF. The CDR3 nucleotides read TGTGCCAGCAGCTCAAGACAGGGGGGAGAGACCCAGTACTTC.

Concerning this clonotype: A much larger clone differs by one base, so this may be a read error. This chain connects TRBV4-2 to TRBJ2-3; TRBD2 might be the D (6 bases). Trimming cost V 1 base and J 1 base, with 15 bases left between them. This CDR3 is 17 amino acids long. Germline loops: CDR1 LGHNA, CDR2 YNFKEQ. CDR3 bases: TGTGCCAGCAGCCAAGTATGGACGGGCGGGGGCACAGATACGCAGTATTTT. Translating gives CASSQVWTGGGTDTQYF.

This clonotype has a count of ten or more. This chain uses TRBV20-1 with TRBJ2-7; D is undetermined. Trimming pared 5 bases from V and 4 bases from J, leaving 9 bases between. CDR3 length: 11 residues. CDR1 DFQATT and CDR2 SNEGSKA come from the germline V gene (reference sequence). CDR3 loop: CSAPDEYEQYV. The CDR3, as DNA: TGCAGTGCTCCAGACGAGTACGAGCAGTACGTC.